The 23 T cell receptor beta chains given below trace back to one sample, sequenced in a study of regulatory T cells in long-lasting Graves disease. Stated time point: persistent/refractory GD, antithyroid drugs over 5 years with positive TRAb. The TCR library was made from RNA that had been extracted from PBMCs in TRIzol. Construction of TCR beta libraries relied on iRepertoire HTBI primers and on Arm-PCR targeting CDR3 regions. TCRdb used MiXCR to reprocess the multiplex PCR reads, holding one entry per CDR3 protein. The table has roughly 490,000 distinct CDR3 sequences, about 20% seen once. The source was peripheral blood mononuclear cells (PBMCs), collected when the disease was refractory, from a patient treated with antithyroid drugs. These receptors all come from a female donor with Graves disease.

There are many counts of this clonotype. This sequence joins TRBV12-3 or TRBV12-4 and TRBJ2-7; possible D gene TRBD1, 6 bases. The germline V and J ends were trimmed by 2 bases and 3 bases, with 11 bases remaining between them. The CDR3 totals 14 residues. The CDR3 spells CASSLQGSIYEQYF. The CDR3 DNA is TGTGCCAGCAGTTTACAGGGGTCTATCTACGAGCAGTACTTC.

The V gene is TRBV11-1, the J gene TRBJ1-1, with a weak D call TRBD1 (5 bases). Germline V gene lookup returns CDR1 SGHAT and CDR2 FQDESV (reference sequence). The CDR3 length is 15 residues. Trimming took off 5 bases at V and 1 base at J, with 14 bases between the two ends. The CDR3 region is CASSVTGTGNTEAFF. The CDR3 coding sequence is TGTGCCAGCAGCGTTACCGGGACGGGGAACACTGAAGCTTTCTTT.

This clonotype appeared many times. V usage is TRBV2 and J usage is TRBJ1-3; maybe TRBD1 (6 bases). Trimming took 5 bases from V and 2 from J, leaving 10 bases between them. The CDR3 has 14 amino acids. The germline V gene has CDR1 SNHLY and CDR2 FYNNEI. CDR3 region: CASSLDSPGNTIYF. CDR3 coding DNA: TGTGCCAGCAGTTTGGACAGTCCTGGAAACACCATATATTTT. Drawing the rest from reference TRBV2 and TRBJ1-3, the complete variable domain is EPEVTQTPSHQVTQMGQEVILRCVPISNHLYFYWYRQILGQKVEFLVSFYNNEISEKSEIFDDQFSVERPDGSNFTLKIRSTKLEDSAMYFCASSLDSPGNTIYFGEGSWLTVV.

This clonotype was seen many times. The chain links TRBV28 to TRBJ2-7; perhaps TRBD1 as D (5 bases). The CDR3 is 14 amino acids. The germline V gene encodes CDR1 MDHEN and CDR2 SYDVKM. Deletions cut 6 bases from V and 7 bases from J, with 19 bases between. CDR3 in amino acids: CASSQTPGSGEQYF. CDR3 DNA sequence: TGTGCCAGCAGCCAGACCCCAGGGTCTGGTGAGCAGTACTTC.

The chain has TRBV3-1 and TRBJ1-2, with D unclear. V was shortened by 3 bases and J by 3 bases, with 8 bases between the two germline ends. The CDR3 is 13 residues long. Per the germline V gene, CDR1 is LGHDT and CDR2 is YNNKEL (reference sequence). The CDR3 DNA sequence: TGTGCCAGCAGCCACGGACGAGACTATGGCTACACCTTC. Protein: CASSHGRDYGYTF.

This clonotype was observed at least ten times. CDR3 DNA: TGTGCCATCAGTGTGGAGGGTCCGAACACCGGGGAGCTGTTTTTT. This gives the protein CAISVEGPNTGELFF. This chain uses TRBV10-3 with TRBJ2-2; D may be TRBD2 (6 bases). The germline V gene has CDR1 ENHRY and CDR2 SYGVKD. The CDR3 has 15 amino acids. Trimming pared 4 bases from V and 0 bases from J, leaving 9 bases between.

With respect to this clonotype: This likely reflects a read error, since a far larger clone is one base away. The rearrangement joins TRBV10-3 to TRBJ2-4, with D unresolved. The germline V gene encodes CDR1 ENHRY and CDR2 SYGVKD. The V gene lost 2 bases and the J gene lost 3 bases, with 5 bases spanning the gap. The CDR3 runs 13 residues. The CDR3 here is CAISEEVKNIQYF. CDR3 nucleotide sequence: TGTGCCATCAGTGAGGAAGTCAAAAACATTCAGTACTTC.

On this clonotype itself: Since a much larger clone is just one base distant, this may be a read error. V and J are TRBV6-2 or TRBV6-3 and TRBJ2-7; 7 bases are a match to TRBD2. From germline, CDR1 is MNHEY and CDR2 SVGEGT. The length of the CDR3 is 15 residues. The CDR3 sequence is CASLEAGRGSFEQYF. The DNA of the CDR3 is TGTGCCAGTCTCGAAGCGGGAAGGGGTTCCTTCGAGCAGTACTTC.

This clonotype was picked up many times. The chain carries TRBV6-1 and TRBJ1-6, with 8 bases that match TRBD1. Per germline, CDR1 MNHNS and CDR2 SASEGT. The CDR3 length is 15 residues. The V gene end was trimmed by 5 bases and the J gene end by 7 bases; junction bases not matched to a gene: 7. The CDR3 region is CASSQATGGNSPLHF. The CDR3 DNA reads TGTGCCAGCAGTCAGGCAACAGGGGGGAATTCACCCCTCCACTTT.

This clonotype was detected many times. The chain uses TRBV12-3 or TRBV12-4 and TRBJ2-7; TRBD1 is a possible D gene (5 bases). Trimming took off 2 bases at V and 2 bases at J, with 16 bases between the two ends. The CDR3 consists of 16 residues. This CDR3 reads CASSLMVETVTYEQYF. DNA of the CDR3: TGTGCCAGCAGTTTAATGGTTGAGACAGTAACCTACGAGCAGTACTTC.

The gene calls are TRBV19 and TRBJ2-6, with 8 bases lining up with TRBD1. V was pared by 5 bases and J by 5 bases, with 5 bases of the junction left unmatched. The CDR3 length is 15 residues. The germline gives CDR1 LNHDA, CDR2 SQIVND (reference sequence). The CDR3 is CASSERDRWANVLTF. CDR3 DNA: TGTGCCAGTAGTGAACGGGACAGGTGGGCCAACGTCCTGACTTTC.

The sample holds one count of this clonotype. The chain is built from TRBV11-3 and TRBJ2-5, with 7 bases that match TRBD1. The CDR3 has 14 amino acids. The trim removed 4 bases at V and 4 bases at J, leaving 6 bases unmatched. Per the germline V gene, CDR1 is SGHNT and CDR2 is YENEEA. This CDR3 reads CASSYGQVRETQYF. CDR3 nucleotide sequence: TGTGCCAGCAGCTACGGACAGGTCCGAGAGACCCAGTACTTC.

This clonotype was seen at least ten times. CDR3 DNA sequence: TGTGCCAGCAGTTGGTCTGACTATGGCTACACCTTC. Translation: CASSWSDYGYTF. The chain combines TRBV28 with TRBJ1-2; no firm D call. CDR1 MDHEN and CDR2 SYDVKM come from the germline V gene. The CDR3 is 12 residues long. V was trimmed by 4 bases and J by 3 bases, leaving 6 bases between them.

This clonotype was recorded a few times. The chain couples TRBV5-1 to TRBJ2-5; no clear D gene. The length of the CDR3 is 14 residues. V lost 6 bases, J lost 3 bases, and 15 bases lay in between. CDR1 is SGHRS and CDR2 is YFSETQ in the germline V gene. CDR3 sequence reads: CASTYGPSKETQYF. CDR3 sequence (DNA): TGCGCCAGCACCTACGGCCCCTCAAAAGAGACCCAGTACTTC.

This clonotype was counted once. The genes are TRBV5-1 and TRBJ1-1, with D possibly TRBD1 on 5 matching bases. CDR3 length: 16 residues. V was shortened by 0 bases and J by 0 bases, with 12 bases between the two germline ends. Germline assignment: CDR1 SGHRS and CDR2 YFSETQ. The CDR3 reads CASSLVQANMNTEAFF. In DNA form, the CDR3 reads TGCGCCAGCAGCTTGGTACAGGCTAATATGAACACTGAAGCTTTCTTT. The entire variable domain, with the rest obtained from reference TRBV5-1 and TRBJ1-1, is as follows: KAGVTQTPRYLIKTRGQQVTLSCSPISGHRSVSWYQQTPGQGLQFLFEYFSETQRNKGNFPGRFSGRQFSNSRSEMNVSTLELGDSALYLCASSLVQANMNTEAFFGQGTRLTVV.

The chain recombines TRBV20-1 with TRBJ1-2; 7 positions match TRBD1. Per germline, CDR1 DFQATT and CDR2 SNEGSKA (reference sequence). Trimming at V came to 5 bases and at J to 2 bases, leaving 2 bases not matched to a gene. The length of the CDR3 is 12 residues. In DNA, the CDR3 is TGCAGTGCTGCACAGGGGAACTATGGCTACACCTTC. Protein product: CSAAQGNYGYTF.

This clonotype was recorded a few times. CDR3 sequence (DNA): TGTGCCAGCAGCCCTCTTATCGGGACTAGATTCTATGGCTACACCTTC. Amino acid sequence: CASSPLIGTRFYGYTF. V usage is TRBV7-2 and J usage is TRBJ1-2; perhaps TRBD1 as D (5 bases). Germline values: CDR1 SGHTA, CDR2 FQGNSA. The ends were cut back, 5 bases at V and 4 bases at J, with 20 bases in the middle. This CDR3 spans 16 amino acids.

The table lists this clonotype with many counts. The CDR3 bases are TGTGCCAGCACTAACGTCAGGGGGTCCTACGAGCAGTACTTC. Translation: CASTNVRGSYEQYF. V is TRBV2 and J is TRBJ2-7; TRBD1 agrees at 7 bases. The CDR3 runs to 14 residues. Germline-derived CDR1 and CDR2 are SNHLY and FYNNEI. The J segment lost 1 base and the V segment lost 7 bases, leaving 7 bases of the junction unmatched.

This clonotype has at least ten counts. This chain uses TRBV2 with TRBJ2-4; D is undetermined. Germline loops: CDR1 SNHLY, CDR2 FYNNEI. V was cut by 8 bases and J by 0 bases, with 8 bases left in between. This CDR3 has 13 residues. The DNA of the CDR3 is TGTGCCAGCGAAGGGTTAGCCAAAAACATTCAGTACTTC. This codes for CASEGLAKNIQYF.

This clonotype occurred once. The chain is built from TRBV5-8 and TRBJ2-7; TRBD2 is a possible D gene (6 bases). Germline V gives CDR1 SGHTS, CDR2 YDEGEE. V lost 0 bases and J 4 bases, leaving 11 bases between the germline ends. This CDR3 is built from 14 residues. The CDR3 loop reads CASSLGGDGYEQYF. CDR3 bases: TGTGCCAGCAGCTTGGGGGGGGACGGATACGAGCAGTACTTC.

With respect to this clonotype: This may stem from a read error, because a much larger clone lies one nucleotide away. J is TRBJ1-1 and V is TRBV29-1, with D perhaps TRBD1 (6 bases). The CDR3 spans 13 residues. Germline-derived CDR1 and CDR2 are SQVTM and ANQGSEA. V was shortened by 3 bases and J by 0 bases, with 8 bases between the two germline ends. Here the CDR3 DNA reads TGCAGCGTTGATAGACAGGTGAACACTGAAGCTTTCTTT. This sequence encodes CSVDRQVNTEAFF.

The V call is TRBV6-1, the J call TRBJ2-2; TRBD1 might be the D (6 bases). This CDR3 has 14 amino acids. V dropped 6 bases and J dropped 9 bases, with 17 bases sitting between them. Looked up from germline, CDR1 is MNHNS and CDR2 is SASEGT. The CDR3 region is CASSLTGLDRELFF. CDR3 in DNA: TGTGCCAGCAGCCTGACAGGTTTGGACCGGGAGCTGTTTTTT.

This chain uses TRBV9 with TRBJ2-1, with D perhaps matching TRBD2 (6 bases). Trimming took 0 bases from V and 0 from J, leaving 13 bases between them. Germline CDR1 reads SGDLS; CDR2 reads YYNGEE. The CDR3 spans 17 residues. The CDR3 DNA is TGTGCCAGCAGCGTAGCCAGCGGGTCTATCTCCTACAATGAGCAGTTCTTC. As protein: CASSVASGSISYNEQFF.